Shown below are 21 T cell receptor beta chains from a single sample sequenced in a study of blood T cell repertoires in COVID-19. Clones were read by immunoSEQ multiplex PCR, and TCRdb kept only the in-frame ones, dropping some. The table records about 160,000 clones, about 74% of them present only once. The sample was peripheral blood. All receptors derive from a man in his 60s with acute or convalescent COVID-19.

The V and J genes are TRBV19 and TRBJ1-6, with D perhaps matching TRBD1 (5 bases). The V gene's germline CDR1 is LNHDA and CDR2 SQIVND (reference sequence). CDR3 length equals 14 residues. Trimming removed 5 bases from V and 7 bases from J, with 12 bases in between. The CDR3 DNA is TGTGCCAGTAGTCGCAGGGTTGAGAATTCACCCCTCCACTTT. Translated: CASSRRVENSPLHF.

V is TRBV12-3 or TRBV12-4 and J is TRBJ2-7; D ambiguous. This CDR3 contains 13 residues. Trimming shortened V by 3 bases and J by 5 bases, and 11 bases separated the two germline ends. In nucleotides, the CDR3 is TGTGCCAGCAGTTTTGGAGATCCCAACGAGCAGTACTTC. Protein: CASSFGDPNEQYF.

V is TRBV19 and J is TRBJ2-1; D perhaps matches TRBD2 (6 bases). The CDR3 is 14 residues long. V lost 7 bases, J lost 4 bases, and 14 bases lay in between. The V gene's germline CDR1 is LNHDA and CDR2 SQIVND (reference sequence). The CDR3 sequence: CASNRRGRYNEQFF. The CDR3 DNA follows: TGTGCCAGTAATAGGAGGGGACGGTACAATGAGCAGTTCTTC. Based on the CDR3 plus reference TRBV19 and TRBJ2-1, the full variable domain is DGGITQSPKYLFRKEGQNVTLSCEQNLNHDAMYWYRQDPGQGLRLIYYSQIVNDFQKGDIAEGYSVSREKKESFPLTVTSAQKNPTAFYLCASNRRGRYNEQFFGPGTRLTVL.

V usage is TRBV4-3 and J usage is TRBJ2-7; D ambiguous. This CDR3 is built from 13 residues. The V and J ends lost 0 bases and 6 bases respectively, with 9 bases between them. Germline assignment: CDR1 LGHNA and CDR2 YSLEER. The CDR3 sequence: CASSQDQTVEQYF. As DNA, the CDR3 is TGCGCCAGCAGCCAAGACCAAACGGTCGAGCAGTACTTC.

The chain is built from TRBV6-2 or TRBV6-3 and TRBJ1-6; D not certain. Trimming removed 5 bases at V and 7 bases at J, with 18 bases between. Germline V gene data show CDR1 as MNHEY and CDR2 as SVGEGT. The CDR3 consists of 16 residues. The DNA for the CDR3 is TGTGCCAGCAGTGACCCCTACGGAGGGTGGAATTCACCCCTCCACTTT. Residues: CASSDPYGGWNSPLHF.

V is TRBV6-4 and J is TRBJ1-1; D ambiguous. V was pared by 5 bases and J by 2 bases, with 9 bases between. The germline gives CDR1 MRHNA, CDR2 SNTAGT. This CDR3 region has 13 residues. CDR3 sequence reads: CASSRQKNTEAFF. CDR3 DNA sequence: TGTGCCAGCAGTAGACAAAAAAACACTGAAGCTTTCTTT.

A few counts support this clone. The CDR3, as DNA: TGTGCCAGCAGTCAGGGGTCGAACACTGAAGCTTTCTTT. This codes for CASSQGSNTEAFF. The J gene is TRBJ1-1, the V gene TRBV2, with D tentatively TRBD1 (6 bases). Germline V gene data show CDR1 as SNHLY and CDR2 as FYNNEI. Trimming stripped 5 bases from V and 1 base from J, with 8 bases between. There are 13 residues in the CDR3.

The V and J genes are TRBV12-3 or TRBV12-4 and TRBJ1-1, with D tentatively TRBD1 (6 bases). This CDR3 is 13 amino acids long. V shed 7 bases and J shed 2 bases, with 11 bases lying between them. This CDR3 reads CASKRQDNTEAFF. CDR3 sequence (DNA): TGTGCCAGCAAGAGACAGGATAACACTGAAGCTTTCTTT.

CDR3 DNA sequence: TGTGCCATCAGAAGGGAGGGGCTAGCAAACTATGGCTACACCTTC. Translation gives CAIRREGLANYGYTF. The chain has TRBV10-3 and TRBJ1-2; D perhaps matches TRBD1 (5 bases). This CDR3 has 15 residues. V lost 6 bases, J lost 2 bases, and 16 bases lay in between. The germline V gene encodes CDR1 ENHRY and CDR2 SYGVKD.

V gene TRBV27 combines with J gene TRBJ2-7, with 9 positions matching TRBD1. J lost 6 bases, V lost 5 bases, and 11 bases had no gene match. Germline loops: CDR1 MNHEY, CDR2 SMNVEV (reference sequence). The CDR3 contains 15 residues. The CDR3 DNA sequence: TGTGCCAGCAGTCTATACCGGGACAGGGTGGGCGAGCAGTACTTC. Translated, it gives CASSLYRDRVGEQYF.

The V call is TRBV27, the J call TRBJ1-1, with 8 bases that match TRBD1. Germline loops: CDR1 MNHEY, CDR2 SMNVEV (reference sequence). The junction had 4 bases not matched to a gene; V was cut back by 3 bases and J by 7 bases. The CDR3 consists of 13 residues. This CDR3 is CASSFTGGIEAFF. The CDR3 nucleotides are TGTGCCAGCAGTTTTACAGGGGGTATTGAAGCTTTCTTT.

This sequence joins TRBV30 and TRBJ2-7, with 7 bases that match TRBD1. Germline trimming cut 6 bases from V and 2 bases from J; bases unmatched to any gene: 7. Germline V lookup: CDR1 GTSNPN, CDR2 SVGIG (reference sequence). CDR3 length: 13 residues. This chain's CDR3 is CACGGQETYEQYF. CDR3 nucleotide sequence: TGTGCCTGCGGAGGACAGGAGACCTACGAGCAGTACTTC.

The rearrangement joins TRBV11-2 to TRBJ1-2; TRBD1 might be the D (6 bases). The CDR3 loop spans 15 amino acids. Germline V lookup: CDR1 SGHAT, CDR2 FQNNGV. Trimming removed 4 bases from V and 2 bases from J, with 14 bases in between. The CDR3 DNA is TGTGCCAGCAGCTCCGGACAGACACTCAACTATGGCTACACCTTC. Translating gives CASSSGQTLNYGYTF.

This clone was counted only a few times. This sequence joins TRBV10-3 and TRBJ1-5; 10 bases match TRBD1. J gave up 7 bases and V 1 base, and 7 bases lay outside the gene matches. This CDR3 region has 16 residues. The germline V gene encodes CDR1 ENHRY and CDR2 SYGVKD. CDR3 loop: CAISEYRDRGDQPQHF. The CDR3 nucleotides read TGTGCCATCAGTGAGTACCGGGACAGGGGTGACCAGCCCCAGCATTTT.

The chain is built from TRBV28 and TRBJ1-2; 7 nucleotides agree with TRBD1. The CDR3 is 14 amino acids. The V gene's germline CDR1 is MDHEN and CDR2 SYDVKM. V shed 3 bases, J shed 6 bases, and the junction held 7 bases outside the gene matches. CDR3 sequence: CASSLQQGRDGYTF. CDR3 DNA sequence: TGTGCCAGCAGTTTGCAACAGGGGCGAGATGGCTACACCTTC.

This clone was recorded a few times. The genes are TRBV6-6 and TRBJ2-5; possible D gene TRBD2, 7 bases. V was trimmed by 0 bases and J by 5 bases, leaving 10 bases between them. The CDR3 sequence is 14 residues long. CDR1 and CDR2 from the germline V gene are MNHNY and SVGAGI (reference sequence). CDR3 sequence: CASSYSAGAETQYF. The CDR3 DNA reads TGTGCCAGCAGTTACTCGGCGGGGGCTGAGACCCAGTACTTC.

The chain employs TRBV21-1 and TRBJ2-7; TRBD1, the table's D call, was not compared with the DNA. TRBV21-1 is marked as a pseudogene. The CDR3 sequence is 11 residues long. CDR3: CASSKAGTRGF. DNA for the CDR3: TGTGCCAGCAGCAAAGCCGGAACCAGGGGGTTC.

As for this clone: Other nucleotide sequences in the sample specify the same CDR3. The chain uses TRBV19 and TRBJ1-5; D not certain. CDR3 size: 15 residues. V was trimmed by 5 bases and J by 1 base, leaving 12 bases between them. Germline-derived CDR1 and CDR2 are LNHDA and SQIVND (reference sequence). This CDR3 is CASSLEGNSNQPQHF. The CDR3 DNA sequence: TGTGCCAGTAGTTTGGAGGGAAACAGCAATCAGCCCCAGCATTTT.

In DNA, the CDR3 is TGTGCCAGCAGTTCCCAAGGGGGAACTGAAGCTTTCTTT. The encoded protein is CASSSQGGTEAFF. The chain uses TRBV5-4 and TRBJ1-1; D perhaps matches TRBD1 (6 bases). Germline assignment: CDR1 SGHNT and CDR2 YYREEE (reference sequence). There are 13 residues in the CDR3. V gave up 5 bases and J gave up 5 bases, with 13 bases separating them.

This clone came up once. The chain joins TRBV6-4 to TRBJ2-2; weak D call: TRBD1 (5 bases). CDR3 size: 15 residues. Trimming removed 4 bases at V and 1 base at J, with 10 bases between. The V gene's germline CDR1 is MRHNA and CDR2 SNTAGT. The CDR3 region has the DNA TGTGCCAGCAGTGCCCTAGGGGTGAACACCGGGGAGCTGTTTTTT. Its translation is CASSALGVNTGELFF.

In nucleotides, the CDR3 is TGTGCCAGCAGTCAAAACTACAATGAGCAGTTCTTC. This gives the protein CASSQNYNEQFF. V usage is TRBV6-5 and J usage is TRBJ2-1; D remains unclear. This CDR3 has 12 amino acids. CDR1 MNHEY and CDR2 SVGAGI come from the germline V gene. Trimming removed 5 bases at V and 3 bases at J, with 5 bases between.